This TCR beta chain comes out of a study of cytomegalovirus exposure and HLA in healthy donors. About the study: Both the 120 validation repertoires and the approximately 700 first-cohort repertoires used the same platform, as reported by a later analysis. Broader study findings: There were some public TCRs occurring in many donors, but most TCR sequences were rare. The listing of roughly 160 TCR beta chains classed them as cytomegalovirus-associated.

From germline, CDR1 is KGHSH and CDR2 LQKENI. The CDR3 runs to 14 residues. Losses at the gene ends were 6 bases for V and 3 bases for J; bases not matched to a gene: 5. Some clones are missing from TCRdb's copy, which holds only in-frame ones; the method was immunoSEQ multiplex PCR. The table includes about 78,000 clones, 90% to 97% detected once. Note on this clone: Its matching antigen is unknown.

Source material: PBMCs. This clonotype was sampled from a man aged 18 to 29 in good health and CMV-seropositive. The chain joins TRBV18 to TRBJ2-7; 10 bases fit TRBD1. Here the CDR3 DNA reads TGTGCCAGCTCCCCGGGACAGGGGTTCTACGAGCAGTACTTC. It encodes CASSPGQGFYEQYF.